The 27 T cell receptor beta chains reported below all come from one sample, sequenced in a study of technical replicates of blood from a handful of donors. Assay: immunoSEQ multiplex PCR; the TCRdb copy retains only in-frame clones and omits some. The repertoire consists of around 62,000 clones, with 95% to 97% occurring once and the leading ten covering roughly 0.25%. The sequenced material came from T cells isolated from PBMCs. The receptor source for this set is a human donor in good health.

J is TRBJ2-3 and V is TRBV5-1, with 8 bases identical to TRBD2. The CDR3 length is 15 residues. Germline V gene lookup returns CDR1 SGHRS and CDR2 YFSETQ. The ends lost 4 bases at V and 2 bases at J; junction bases unmatched: 6. This CDR3 reads CASSSREGHTDTQYF. The CDR3 nucleotides read TGCGCCAGCAGCAGTCGGGAGGGTCACACAGATACGCAGTATTTT.

This rearrangement joins TRBV4-2 to TRBJ2-6; D possibly corresponds to TRBD1 (6 bases). V gave up 0 bases and J gave up 0 bases, with 15 bases separating them. Germline CDR1 reads LGHNA; CDR2 reads YNFKEQ. CDR3 size: 19 residues. Here the CDR3 reads CASSQDPTGFLSGANVLTF. The CDR3 DNA reads as TGTGCCAGCAGCCAAGACCCGACAGGTTTCCTCTCTGGGGCCAACGTCCTGACTTTC.

V gene TRBV18 combines with J gene TRBJ2-7; 7 bases fit TRBD1. Germline lookup yields CDR1 KGHSH and CDR2 LQKENI. V lost 4 bases, J lost 5 bases, and 5 bases stayed unmatched. The CDR3 length is 13 residues. CDR3 in amino acids: CASSQTTGDEQYF. The CDR3 DNA follows: TGTGCCAGCTCACAAACCACAGGGGACGAGCAGTACTTC.

The gene calls are TRBV5-5 and TRBJ1-5, with 9 bases aligning to TRBD1. The junction had 8 bases not matched to a gene; V was cut back by 4 bases and J by 0 bases. Germline V gene sequence: CDR1 SGHKS, CDR2 YYEKEE (reference sequence). The CDR3 runs to 17 residues. The CDR3 DNA reads as TGTGCCAGCAGCCAGGACAGGGGCGGGTATAGCAATCAGCCCCAGCATTTT. Its protein is CASSQDRGGYSNQPQHF.

This chain joins TRBV14 and TRBJ2-7; D is possibly TRBD2 (5 bases). V lost 7 bases, J lost 2 bases, and 9 bases lay in between. The V gene's germline CDR1 is SGHDN and CDR2 FVKESK. The CDR3 consists of 12 residues. DNA of the CDR3: TGTGCCAGCAATCGGGGTACCTACGAGCAGTACTTC. This gives the protein CASNRGTYEQYF.

The chain is built from TRBV7-8 and TRBJ1-3; 7 nucleotides match TRBD1. CDR1 is SGHVS, CDR2 FQNEAQ, per germline. The CDR3 is 14 residues long. V lost 4 bases, J lost 1 base, and 1 base stayed unmatched. CDR3 DNA sequence: TGTGCCAGCAGCTCGACAGGGTCTGGAAACACCATATATTTT. Its protein product is CASSSTGSGNTIYF.

The chain carries TRBV6-1 and TRBJ1-1; tentative D call: TRBD1 (6 bases). CDR3 length: 15 amino acids. Germline V gives CDR1 MNHNS, CDR2 SASEGT. V was shortened by 5 bases and J by 2 bases, with 15 bases between the two germline ends. The CDR3 DNA reads as TGTGCCAGCAGTCAGAACCGACAGGTAAACACTGAAGCTTTCTTT. Encoded protein: CASSQNRQVNTEAFF.

The chain combines TRBV28 with TRBJ1-5; 10 bases are shared with TRBD1. CDR3 size: 16 residues. With 2 bases clipped from V and 4 bases from J, the junction kept 5 bases outside the gene matches. CDR1 and CDR2 from the germline V gene are MDHEN and SYDVKM. CDR3 sequence reads: CASSLVGQGLNQPQHF. CDR3 coding DNA: TGTGCCAGCAGTTTAGTGGGACAGGGGCTTAATCAGCCCCAGCATTTT.

The rearrangement joins TRBV18 to TRBJ1-2, with 9 nucleotides matching TRBD1. With 3 bases clipped from V and 3 bases from J, the junction kept 11 bases outside the gene matches. The CDR3 is 17 residues long. CDR1 is KGHSH, CDR2 LQKENI, per germline. CDR3: CASSPQMGTGHYYGYTF. The CDR3 DNA is TGTGCCAGCTCACCCCAAATGGGGACAGGGCATTACTATGGCTACACCTTC.

This sequence joins TRBV27 and TRBJ2-7, with D unresolved. The CDR3 extends over 14 amino acids. Germline V gives CDR1 MNHEY, CDR2 SMNVEV (reference sequence). Trimming took 3 bases from V and 0 from J, leaving 9 bases between them. CDR3 coding DNA: TGTGCCAGCAGTTTTCATACCAGCTCCTACGAGCAGTACTTC. Translating gives CASSFHTSSYEQYF.

This chain connects TRBV7-8 to TRBJ2-7; the match to TRBD2 covers 7 bases. Germline loops: CDR1 SGHVS, CDR2 FQNEAQ. J gave up 3 bases and V 4 bases, and 6 bases lay outside the gene matches. The CDR3 is 14 residues long. CDR3 sequence reads: CASSSRPGGYEQYF. The CDR3 DNA sequence: TGTGCCAGCAGCTCCCGCCCGGGGGGCTACGAGCAGTACTTC.

This chain joins TRBV7-9 and TRBJ2-3; D is unclear. The V gene lost 5 bases and the J gene lost 1 base, with 22 bases spanning the gap. Germline CDR1 is SEHNR and CDR2 is FQNEAQ (reference sequence). CDR3 length: 18 residues. The CDR3: CASSPLRVLLAGTDTQYF. The CDR3 DNA reads as TGTGCCAGCAGCCCACTTCGGGTGCTCCTTGCGGGCACAGATACGCAGTATTTT.

V is TRBV14 and J is TRBJ1-1; D perhaps matches TRBD1 (5 bases). Trimming cost V 5 bases and J 10 bases, with 11 bases left between them. Germline V gives CDR1 SGHDN, CDR2 FVKESK. The CDR3 covers 11 residues. CDR3 amino acids: CASSSWGGAFF. The CDR3 DNA sequence: TGTGCCAGCAGCTCCTGGGGGGGAGCTTTCTTT.

The chain carries TRBV4-1 and TRBJ2-1; possibly TRBD2 for D (5 bases). Trimming removed 4 bases at V and 7 bases at J, with 8 bases between. CDR1 and CDR2 (germline): MGHRA, YSYEKL. This CDR3 has 12 amino acids. In DNA form, the CDR3 reads TGCGCCAGCAGCCCGGGAAGAAATGAGCAGTTCTTC. Its translation: CASSPGRNEQFF.

This clone was observed once. V and J are TRBV6-5 and TRBJ2-2, with D uncertain. From germline, CDR1 is MNHEY and CDR2 SVGAGI. V lost 0 bases and J 3 bases, leaving 5 bases between the germline ends. The CDR3 is 14 residues long. The CDR3 sequence is CASSYSSDTGELFF. The DNA of the CDR3 is TGTGCCAGCAGTTACTCGTCGGACACCGGGGAGCTGTTTTTT.

The gene calls are TRBV11-2 and TRBJ1-1; D uncertain. In germline, CDR1 is SGHAT, CDR2 FQNNGV. CDR3 length: 12 residues. Deletions cut 5 bases from V and 11 bases from J, with 15 bases between. CDR3 sequence: CASSASRNMAFF. The CDR3 nucleotides are TGTGCCAGCAGCGCAAGCAGGAACATGGCTTTCTTT.

The chain carries TRBV6-5 and TRBJ2-7, with D possibly matching TRBD1 (6 bases). Trimming cost V 5 bases and J 1 base, with 12 bases left between them. From germline, CDR1 is MNHEY and CDR2 SVGAGI. CDR3 length: 14 residues. CDR3 sequence: CASSTKQGSYEQYF. CDR3 nucleotides: TGTGCCAGCAGTACAAAACAGGGATCCTACGAGCAGTACTTC.

The V and J genes are TRBV2 and TRBJ2-1; 12 bases line up with TRBD2. Germline CDR1 and CDR2: SNHLY and FYNNEI. CDR3 length: 15 residues. J lost 4 bases, V lost 4 bases, and 2 bases had no gene match. The CDR3 sequence is CASSVTSGGYNEQFF. CDR3 in DNA: TGTGCCAGCAGTGTGACTAGCGGGGGTTACAATGAGCAGTTCTTC.

This rearrangement joins TRBV7-2 to TRBJ2-7, with 7 bases fitting TRBD2. Germline CDR1 and CDR2: SGHTA and FQGNSA. The CDR3 runs to 14 residues. J was trimmed by 6 bases and V by 5 bases; bases with no gene match: 10. The CDR3 coding sequence is TGTGCCAGCAGCCCTCTCGGACTAGGAGGCGAGCAGTACTTC. Translated: CASSPLGLGGEQYF.

The chain links TRBV2 to TRBJ2-3; perhaps TRBD2 as D (7 bases). Trimming removed 8 bases at V and 3 bases at J, with 21 bases between. The V gene's germline CDR1 is SNHLY and CDR2 FYNNEI. This CDR3 region has 16 residues. The CDR3, as DNA: TGTGCCAGCGAGCTCGCTAGCGGAGGGGGAACAGATACGCAGTATTTT. Translating gives CASELASGGGTDTQYF.

This clone was picked up one time. The rearrangement uses TRBV28 and TRBJ2-7, with 9 bases lining up with TRBD2. Germline V lookup: CDR1 MDHEN, CDR2 SYDVKM. This CDR3 is built from 15 residues. Trimming cost V 6 bases and J 1 base; bases outside gene matches: 7. CDR3 residues: CASSPAGGVSYEQYF. The CDR3 DNA reads TGTGCCAGCAGCCCCGCGGGAGGGGTTTCCTACGAGCAGTACTTC.

The chain employs TRBV9 and TRBJ2-3; TRBD2 agrees at 7 bases. CDR1 and CDR2 from the germline V gene are SGDLS and YYNGEE. This CDR3 spans 14 amino acids. With 2 bases clipped from V and 0 bases from J, the junction kept 0 bases outside the gene matches. In DNA form, the CDR3 reads TGTGCCAGCAGCGTGGGACTAAGCACAGATACGCAGTATTTT. Its translation is CASSVGLSTDTQYF.

A single count supports this clone. The J gene is TRBJ1-1, the V gene TRBV28, with D uncertain. Trimming took off 2 bases at V and 6 bases at J, with 13 bases between the two ends. This CDR3 contains 14 residues. The V gene's germline CDR1 is MDHEN and CDR2 SYDVKM. The CDR3: CASSLRFIGAEAFF. Written as DNA, the CDR3 is TGTGCCAGCAGTTTACGCTTTATCGGGGCTGAAGCTTTCTTT.

The chain employs TRBV25-1 and TRBJ2-1, with 11 bases fitting TRBD2. V dropped 3 bases and J dropped 9; count of bases not matched to a gene: 10. This CDR3 region has 16 residues. The germline gives CDR1 MGHDK, CDR2 SYGVNS. CDR3 nucleotides: TGTGCCAGCAGTGATACCATAGCGGGAGGGCGAAGTGAGCAGTTCTTC. Protein product: CASSDTIAGGRSEQFF.

V usage is TRBV6-5 and J usage is TRBJ1-1; 9 bases are shared with TRBD1. This CDR3 comprises 14 residues. Germline V CDR1 and CDR2: MNHEY, SVGAGI. The J segment lost 4 bases and the V segment lost 6 bases, leaving 6 bases of the junction unmatched. The CDR3 DNA follows: TGTGCCAGCAGCATAGACAGGGGGTCCACTGAAGCTTTCTTT. Protein: CASSIDRGSTEAFF.

The sample holds one count of this clone. The V and J genes are TRBV30 and TRBJ1-1, with unresolved D. The germline gives CDR1 GTSNPN, CDR2 SVGIG (reference sequence). This CDR3 is 11 amino acids long. CDR3 sequence: CAYERNTEAFF. As DNA, the CDR3 is TGTGCGTACGAGAGGAACACTGAAGCTTTCTTT.

V and J are TRBV5-1 and TRBJ2-1; maybe TRBD1 (6 bases). The CDR3 length is 13 residues. Between the trimmed V and J ends, which lost 1 base and 9 bases, there was a span of 11 bases. Germline CDR1 is SGHRS and CDR2 is YFSETQ. The CDR3 sequence: CASSLLQGSEQFF. The CDR3 bases are TGCGCCAGCAGCTTGCTACAGGGTAGTGAGCAGTTCTTC. The complete variable domain, with remaining parts taken from reference TRBV5-1 and TRBJ2-1, reads KAGVTQTPRYLIKTRGQQVTLSCSPISGHRSVSWYQQTPGQGLQFLFEYFSETQRNKGNFPGRFSGRQFSNSRSEMNVSTLELGDSALYLCASSLLQGSEQFFGPGTRLTVL.